Listed below are T cell receptor beta chains from one sample, sequenced in a study of shared clonotypes between healthy human individuals. Here immunoSEQ multiplex PCR was the method, and the copy in TCRdb shows in-frame clones only, minus some. The sample lists under 1,100,000 clones, under 80% seen once, with approximately 1.5% in the top ten. Sequencing input: memory CD4+ T cells sorted from blood. These receptors all stem from a man aged 18 to 30 in good health. Each CDR3 is given with its conserved first and last residue. A D gene is named only where the DNA matches it firmly. The size of a clone is reported for some rows only, either as once, few or many, or as a class for expanded clones.

.,TRBV5-4,TRBJ2-5,TRBD1,CASSWGQEETQYF,TGTGCCAGCAGCTGGGGACAGGAAGAGACCCAGTACTTC
.,TRBV14,TRBJ2-7,.,CASSQEWALGNPVYEQYF,TGTGCCAGCAGCCAAGAATGGGCCCTAGGGAATCCAGTATACGAGCAGTACTTC
.,TRBV11-2,TRBJ1-5,.,CASSRGGNQPQHF,TGTGCCAGCAGCCGTGGAGGGAACCAGCCCCAGCATTTT
.,TRBV6-5,TRBJ2-5,.,CASSLVRGETQYF,TGTGCCAGCAGCCTCGTCCGGGGAGAGACCCAGTACTTC
.,TRBV6-5,TRBJ2-2,.,CASSYGTGQNTGELFF,TGTGCCAGCAGTTACGGCACTGGCCAGAACACCGGGGAGCTGTTTTTT
.,TRBV27,TRBJ1-5,.,CASRELTERGQPQHF,TGTGCCAGCAGGGAACTGACAGAGAGGGGTCAGCCCCAGCATTTT
.,TRBV10-3,TRBJ2-1,.,CAISDRRGQSEQFF,TGTGCCATCAGTGATAGGCGGGGGCAGAGTGAGCAGTTCTTC
.,TRBV5-4,TRBJ1-1,.,CASSYGTMNTEAFF,TGTGCCAGCAGCTACGGCACAATGAACACTGAAGCTTTCTTT
.,TRBV7-2,TRBJ2-7,.,CASSLATGQGSYEQYF,TGTGCCAGCAGCTTAGCGACGGGTCAGGGCTCCTACGAGCAGTACTTC
.,TRBV10-3,TRBJ2-1,.,CATSGVNEQFF,TGTGCCACGTCAGGGGTCAATGAGCAGTTCTTC
.,TRBV5-1,TRBJ2-2,.,CASTGRGNTGELFF,TGCGCCAGCACAGGCAGGGGGAACACCGGGGAGCTGTTTTTT
.,TRBV7-2,TRBJ1-1,TRBD1,CASSPGQGRTEAFF,TGTGCCAGCAGCCCCGGACAGGGGAGGACTGAAGCTTTCTTT
.,TRBV15,TRBJ2-7,.,CATSRDLGVYEQYF,TGTGCCACCAGCAGAGATCTTGGGGTTTACGAGCAGTACTTC
once,TRBV4-1,TRBJ2-5,TRBD2,CASSQEGLAAYQETQYF,TGCGCCAGCAGCCAAGAAGGACTAGCGGCGTACCAAGAGACCCAGTACTTC
many,TRBV19,TRBJ1-1,.,CASSMRGSGTNTEAFF,TGTGCCAGTAGTATGCGGGGTTCAGGAACGAACACTGAAGCTTTCTTT
once,TRBV6-1,TRBJ2-3,TRBD2,CASSREGADTQYF,TGTGCCAGCAGTCGGGAGGGGGCAGATACGCAGTATTTT
.,TRBV10-3,TRBJ1-2,TRBD1,CAISEGQAATGGYTF,TGTGCCATCAGTGAGGGACAGGCTGCGACCGGTGGCTACACCTTC
.,TRBV28,TRBJ2-7,TRBD1,CASNKGQGAGEQYF,TGTGCCAGCAACAAGGGGCAGGGGGCGGGTGAGCAGTACTTC
.,TRBV5-8,TRBJ2-7,.,CASKQRGLLTSYEQYF,TGTGCCAGCAAACAAAGGGGGTTATTGACCTCCTACGAGCAGTACTTC
.,TRBV19,TRBJ1-4,TRBD1,CASRPGTGDNEKLFF,TGTGCCAGTAGACCTGGGACAGGAGATAATGAAAAACTGTTTTTT
.,TRBV19,TRBJ2-7,.,CASSRDSGYEQYF,TGTGCCAGTAGTAGAGACTCAGGCTACGAGCAGTACTTC
few,TRBV30,TRBJ1-2,.,CAATGQFNYGYTF,TGTGCCGCCACAGGACAGTTCAACTATGGCTACACCTTC
.,TRBV19,TRBJ2-7,.,CASSDLGRYEQYF,TGTGCCAGTAGTGATCTGGGGCGGTACGAGCAGTACTTC
.,TRBV7-2,TRBJ2-1,TRBD1,CASRPKGAGGNEQFF,TGTGCCAGCAGGCCTAAGGGGGCAGGAGGAAATGAGCAGTTCTTC
.,TRBV30,TRBJ1-4,.,CAWMRRRNEKLFF,TGTGCCTGGATGAGGAGGAGGAATGAAAAACTGTTTTTT
.,TRBV5-6,TRBJ2-1,TRBD1,CASSFPKTGSWNEQFF,TGTGCCAGCAGTTTCCCCAAGACAGGGTCGTGGAATGAGCAGTTCTTC
.,TRBV5-1,TRBJ2-1,TRBD2,CASSPTSGGRNYNEQFF,TGCGCCAGCAGCCCAACTAGCGGGGGGCGAAACTACAATGAGCAGTTCTTC